Here is one T cell receptor (beta chain) with its context. What antigen it recognizes has not been identified. No much larger clonotype is one base removed from it; base qualities were not supplied. These data are taken from a study of regulatory T cells in long-lasting Graves disease (dated by TCRdb to 2020 to 2023). A note on the overall study: In the newly diagnosed Graves' disease group, patients had been taking antithyroid drugs for less than 3 months. A total of around 35 samples were covered by TCR sequencing, comprising approximately 13 persistent and approximately 20 newly diagnosed Graves' disease patients. Persistent Graves' disease patients were compared with newly diagnosed Graves' disease patients by peripheral blood TCR sequencing and RNA sequencing. The study was conducted in China and was registered as a clinical trial.

To prepare the library, multiplex PCR was applied. TCRdb names Illumina HiSeq 4000 as the instrument used. TCR beta libraries were built with iRepertoire HTBI primers and Arm-PCR amplification of CDR3 regions. PCR products were gel purified before sequencing. In the original analysis: Gene usage analysis of CDR3 amino acid clonotypes relied on the roughly 58 TRBV and over 13 TRBJ segments identified across samples. COPE and FqMerger were used to merge the filtered high-quality paired reads into contigs. BLAST was used to align contigs to IMGT TRBV, TRBD and TRBJ reference genes, and CDR3 was defined according to IMGT. Any clonotype with a frequency above 0.1% was counted as a highly expanded clone. Repertoire diversity was measured by Shannon entropy, and V-J evenness by the Gini coefficient. A clonotype found in more than one individual was treated as public. TCRdb's own reprocessing of the public reads used fastp at Q25 and MiXCR and kept productive beta chains. Identical CDR3 protein sequences are pooled into one entry, listed with their most common genes and DNA. It is TCRdb's table, rather than the study itself, that gives the V and J calls and clone size. For this sample there are 400,000 to 650,000 distinct CDR3 sequences; about 15% appear just once. The ten largest account for roughly 25% of the sample.

Between the V and J ends, shortened by 7 bases and 6 bases respectively, the junction contains 23 bases. The germline V gene gives CDR1 as SGHAT and CDR2 as FQNNGV. Including the terminal cysteine and phenylalanine, the CDR3 comprises 16 residues. Solely the CDR3 DNA is kept, with 48 bases framed from the first base. Results and caveats for the whole study, not just this receptor: Sequencing and analysis were restricted to the TCR beta chain. TRBV28, TRBJ1-2 and TRBJ2-5 were preferentially used in persistent disease, while TRBV20-1 and TRBJ2-1 were favored in newly diagnosed disease. The authors acknowledged the small sample size as a limitation that may reduce accuracy. A larger number of public clonotypes was shared among persistent patients (approximately 3,000) than among newly diagnosed patients (roughly 1,000). Lower TCR Shannon entropy and fewer highly expanded clones were observed in persistent Graves' disease patients than in newly diagnosed patients, which suggested clonal expansion. Only peripheral blood was studied, because thyroid tissue, the primary lesion, was inaccessible.

In light of the paper, this sample's time point label describes: newly diagnosed GD, antithyroid drugs for less than 3 months. RNA was extracted from PBMCs in TRIzol for both TCR sequencing and RNA sequencing. The diagnosis of Graves' disease was made according to American Thyroid Association guidelines. The patients came from an endocrinology department in Xi'an, China. Each patient gave about 10 milliliters of peripheral blood, collected in an EDTA anticoagulant tube. Ficoll Paque Plus density gradient separation was used to isolate PBMCs, and no further T cell sorting was done. An Agilent 2100 Bioanalyzer and agarose gel were used to assess RNA quality, and a NanoDrop 2000 was used to measure RNA concentration. The same data also contributed to another study, on T cells in Graves' hyperthyroidism and ophthalmopathy. The second study also describes: Stable Graves' hyperthyroidism was defined as no progression to ophthalmopathy during 18 months of follow-up. The hyperthyroidism patients were between 18 and 65 years old and newly diagnosed, with a disease duration of less than 2 months. Patients with uncontrolled infections, other autoimmune diseases, pregnancy or lactation were excluded. Diagnoses were established on the basis of clinical symptoms, serum thyroxine and TRAb, thyroid ultrasound, and orbital computed tomography. A first-round RT-PCR of the TCR CDR3 used the HTBI primer set with the Qiagen OneStep RT-PCR kit. Most expanded thyroid clonotypes (frequency above 0.001) were also found in blood, which suggests that blood repertoires may mirror thyroid immune responses. Ophthalmopathy was separated from stable hyperthyroidism by a 13 V-J signature model, with about 88% sensitivity and approximately 84% specificity obtained in cross-validation and 80%/75% obtained in testing. In validation, progression to ophthalmopathy was predicted by the model with 65% to 71% sensitivity and nearly 75% specificity, a median of approximately 7.1 months before onset. To identify TCR V-J signatures that set the groups apart, the researchers used a discovery cohort of about a hundred patients, made up of under 45 with Graves' ophthalmopathy and 57 with stable Graves' hyperthyroidism. Prospective prediction of ophthalmopathy was tested in an independent validation cohort consisting of fewer than 20 hyperthyroidism patients and approximately 16 patients who later progressed to ophthalmopathy. The 95 to 100 discovery patients were randomly divided into training and test sets at a 7:3 ratio. In addition, the study compared T-cell repertoires in thyroid tissue and in blood from about six Graves' hyperthyroidism patients. Once sampling was done, hyperthyroidism patients were given methimazole at a starting dose of 30 mg daily, whereas ophthalmopathy patients were given high-dose intravenous methylprednisolone. Libraries were constructed in a second round of multiplex PCR, after which size selection and purification were carried out. Sequencing of the libraries was done on an Illumina HiSeq2000 using paired-end 100 bp reads. Raw data were processed with SOAPnuke, discarding reads with adapters, uncalled bases, mean Phred below 15, or no exact constant-primer or identifier match. COPE v1.2.5 was used to merge high-quality paired reads, and clonotypes were defined as unique nucleotide sequences. MiTCR v1.1 was used to align clonotypes to the IMGT TRBV, TRBD and TRBJ reference segments. The analysis was restricted to V-J combinations with a frequency above 0.0001, which together covered about 99% of the repertoires. The TCS score was defined as the ratio of F50 (clonal expansion) to E x V (chaos), calculated using BLOSUM62-based TCRdist between CDR3 peptides within each V-J. Welch's t-statistics and random forest reduced roughly 540 V-J features to about 12, which were used in a naive Bayes classifier (R e1071). Sample size was not statistically predetermined, and investigators were not blinded to group allocation. According to the paper, TCR Vbeta CDR3 sequencing was carried out on over 130 peripheral blood samples, which came from under 50 ophthalmopathy, 70 to 80 hyperthyroidism and approximately 17 progressor patients.

The TCR was taken from a woman aged 40-65 years with Graves disease. Donor details come from another sample of the same person, matched by shared clones. The source was peripheral blood mononuclear cells (PBMCs), collected at new diagnosis, from a patient treated with antithyroid drugs. The chain employs TRBV11-2 and TRBJ2-3; TRBD2 is a weak D gene call, 7 bases matching. The DNA sequence follows: TGTGCCAGCACTCCCGAGGGGGGGGGTGGCCGGGATACGCAGTATTTT. This yields the protein CASTPEGGGGRDTQYF.